This T cell receptor beta chain was identified in a study of cytomegalovirus exposure and HLA in healthy donors (dated by TCRdb to about 2017). About the full investigation: An earlier analysis of 587 of the donors reported about 290 Gb of sequence data and approximately 110 million unique TCR beta sequences from about 179 million T cells. In the later analysis, no new phenotypic data were used to find candidate immune exposures; instead, reliance was placed on TCR beta sequences and their occurrence across donors. On average, 235,054 unique TCR beta nucleotide sequences were sequenced per donor among several hundred genotyped donors of the cohort, with roughly 18% of those sequences being non-productive. In a later analysis, previously published TCR beta repertoires from some 640 donors were re-analyzed and high-resolution HLA genotyping was added so that TCR occurrence patterns could be studied. In an earlier analysis of a few hundred of the donors, high-throughput TCR beta sequencing was used to judge whether each TCR beta V gene segment behaved as functional or pseudogenic. Every discovery cohort repertoire had been produced on one sequencing platform. A later genetic analysis used genome-wide SNP genotypes for about three fifths of the 666 donors, treating that subset as a discovery cohort. Along with the 666-subject first cohort, a separate validation cohort of approximately 110 different subjects was used. High-throughput TCR immunosequencing, statistical association of individual TCRs with disease status, and machine learning were combined to predict cytomegalovirus infection status. Typing coverage varied by locus: about 620-630 donors for A, B, C, DRB1 and DQB1; approximately 500 for DQA1; more than 600 for DPA1; under 490 for DPB1. Class I and class II HLA loci were covered by the typing at four-digit resolution. The genetic ancestry cluster associated with self-reported Caucasian donors included roughly 84% of the roughly 380 genotyped donors. An early release covering around 630 HLA-typed donors comprised approximately 300 gigabases of sequencing data and approximately 80 million unique TCR sequences. The study used immunosequencing to profile the T cell repertoires of approximately 640 subjects and linked those repertoires to cytomegalovirus serostatus. Four to six DR-DQ haplotypes were handled as single units for association and clustering because linkage in the cohort was strong. The study aimed to test whether cataloging public T cell receptors could reveal signatures of past pathogen exposure. Alongside the repertoire data, information on donor age, sex, ethnicity and CMV serostatus was compiled. Paper-wide results and their limitations: In vitro tests confirmed that a few of the cytomegalovirus-associated TCR beta chains recognize cytomegalovirus antigens. A further reported finding was that TCR beta sequences accurately predicted the HLA-A and HLA-B alleles for most subjects in the first cohort. The cohort was sequenced for TCR beta chains only, and without alpha or paired-chain data the features that could be detected were limited. Because the 87-base-pair reads could not distinguish some IMGT-functional V segments, including TRBV6-2 and TRBV6-3, those segments were excluded. Strong co-occurrence of HLA alleles, especially DR and DQ, made assigning TCR associations to individual alleles difficult. The sequencing pipeline was judged likely to have produced a cluster of highly shared sequence variants as a technical artifact. Across donors, most TCR sequences were observed very rarely, whereas some public TCRs were present in many individuals. Because counts were too low, more than 15 rarely observed V segments, including chromosome 9 orphons, were excluded from the earlier analysis of a few hundred of the donors. Specific HLA alleles were associated with over 15,000 TCR beta sequences at a false discovery rate of 0.05 in a later analysis. Cytomegalovirus status was reported to be diagnosed by the classifier with high specificity and sensitivity in both the original and validation cohorts. According to a later genetic analysis, donors in an Asian-associated ancestry cluster had fewer N-insertions in productive TCRs than the approximately 700-donor mean. In a later genetic analysis, a missense DCLRE1C variant was associated with V-gene and J-gene trimming of TCR beta chains, and the association was replicated in an independent cohort. Presence/absence analyses assumed roughly uniform sequencing depth across donors, an assumption that may not hold. The study listed 150 to 200 TCR beta chains as associated with cytomegalovirus. Because some donors lacked HLA typing at each locus, the association tests relied only on the typed subset. In a later analysis, most CMV-associated TCR beta chains were found to appear HLA-restricted, with HLA associations seemingly driven largely by CMV exposure. In a later analysis, HLA-associated TCR beta chains showed more clonal expansion and lower generation probabilities than non-associated chains that were equally common. According to a later analysis, parvovirus B19, influenza, CMV and Epstein-Barr virus appeared linked to several top co-occurrence clusters. In a later analysis, the rate of TCR association differed among HLA loci, with DRB1 alleles having the most associated TCRs and HLA-C alleles having the fewest. The authors suggested that the approach could potentially be generalized to other disease states and immunological phenotypes. Correlated functional status among segregating V segments might be attributable to linkage disequilibrium, but an unknown experimental factor could not be ruled out. Broadly in line with IMGT annotations, most TCR beta V segments showed up in productive rearrangements about 87% or about 30% of the time in an earlier analysis of under 700 of the donors. For the cohort, immune exposure information was limited to CMV serostatus.

Of note for this clone: Its recognized antigen is unknown. Within one base of it there is no much larger clone, and no base qualities were kept.

The method behind the library was the immunoSEQ multiplex PCR assay. For the multiplex PCR, a mixture combining 60 forward primers for TCR Vbeta segments and 13 reverse primers for TCR Jbeta segments was used. Amplification of the CDR3 region of rearranged TCR beta genes was performed with a multiplex PCR assay on genomic DNA. On the Illumina HiSeq System, the amplified TCR beta libraries were sequenced as 87-base-pair reads. On the study's bioinformatics: A later analysis tallied roughly 76 million unique TCR beta chains across the roughly 610 repertoires, and approximately 9.9 million of those chains were shared by two or more donors. A nearest-neighbor algorithm error-corrected the raw reads and collapsed the reads into unique sequences, merging closely related sequences to remove PCR and sequencing errors. Alignment of CDR3 sequences to IMGT reference sequences was used to assign V, D and J gene segments. For a sequence to be retained, a match of at least six nucleotides to both a V gene segment and a J gene segment was required. Rearrangements were classified as productive when the CDR3 lacked stop codons and remained in frame with V and J, and all other rearrangements were classified as non-productive. CDR3 was defined according to IMGT convention as the region running from the second conserved V-encoded cysteine to the conserved J-encoded phenylalanine. In an earlier analysis of some 550 of the donors, sequences lacking an unambiguous match to a single V gene segment were excluded. An earlier analysis of roughly 590 of the donors called V segments functional above 56.7% productive rearrangements and segregating when the between-donor standard deviation exceeded 5%. To diagnose cytomegalovirus status from the catalog of TCR beta chain sequences, a statistical classification framework was built. In a later analysis, TCR nucleotide sequences were compared against IMGT/GENE-DB human TR gene sequences so that V and J genes could be assigned. Using the TCRdist pipeline, a later analysis assigned CDR3 sequences along with most-parsimonious VDJ recombination scenarios. In a later analysis, every TCR beta chain was defined by the combination of its CDR3 amino acid sequence and its V-gene family, and reads without a unique V-gene family were dropped. As a way to deal with suspected cross-contamination and a sequencing artifact, a later analysis dropped 640 or so nucleotide sequences that were highly shared and had low generation probability. For each public chain, a later analysis derived a clonal expansion index from normalized ranks of inferred template counts within each repertoire. Generation probabilities in a later analysis came from a VDJ recombination model fitted to out-of-frame rearrangements, and those results were checked against IGoR. Hypergeometric tests were used in a later analysis to score TCR-TCR, TCR-HLA and TCR-CMV co-occurrence, with a repertoire-size bias correction applied to the TCR pairs. In a later analysis, false discovery rates were estimated by permuting HLA or CMV assignments 20 times. A later analysis grouped co-occurring TCRs with DBSCAN, adding TCRdist sequence similarity when clustering within HLA-allele-positive subsets. Co-occurrence clustering excluded repertoires with fewer than 30,000 or more than 120,000 public chains, plus five with anomalous nucleotide sharing. The table was pulled from immuneACCESS by TCRdb, which kept in-frame rearrangements only. Such tables lose some clones; where checked, under half of the loss comes from unresolved V genes, and the rest has no known cause. V and J calls plus clone size are reproduced from that table; the DNA served to infer D and trimming. The sample records over 150,000 clones, about 64% of which are singletons. The ten largest account for roughly 1.4% of the sample.

CDR1 is given as SEHNR and CDR2 as FQNEAQ, both from the germline V gene (reference sequence). Counted from cysteine to phenylalanine, this CDR3 has 14 amino acids. Only CDR3 DNA remains: 42 bases, in frame from the first base. V is pruned by 4 bases and J by 7 bases, leaving 9 bases of the junction without a gene match. In total, 666 healthy bone marrow donors made up the cohort. At the time of sampling, every cohort member was nominally healthy, though immune exposures that went unrecorded were likely present. The donor tested CMV seronegative, placing the donor among the 350 or so seronegative members of the cohort. A peripheral blood sample was provided by each donor, and peripheral blood mononuclear cells were used for TCR beta sequencing. Genomic DNA was extracted from the blood cell samples with the Qiagen DNeasy Blood Extraction Kit.

Here the chain combines TRBV7-9 and TRBJ1-2; the central 7 bases match TRBD1. The source is a man aged 45-65 years in good health and CMV-seronegative. Material: PBMCs. CDR3 region: CASSSWRGLGGYTF. The DNA sequence is given as TGTGCCAGCAGCTCCTGGAGGGGGCTAGGTGGCTACACCTTC.